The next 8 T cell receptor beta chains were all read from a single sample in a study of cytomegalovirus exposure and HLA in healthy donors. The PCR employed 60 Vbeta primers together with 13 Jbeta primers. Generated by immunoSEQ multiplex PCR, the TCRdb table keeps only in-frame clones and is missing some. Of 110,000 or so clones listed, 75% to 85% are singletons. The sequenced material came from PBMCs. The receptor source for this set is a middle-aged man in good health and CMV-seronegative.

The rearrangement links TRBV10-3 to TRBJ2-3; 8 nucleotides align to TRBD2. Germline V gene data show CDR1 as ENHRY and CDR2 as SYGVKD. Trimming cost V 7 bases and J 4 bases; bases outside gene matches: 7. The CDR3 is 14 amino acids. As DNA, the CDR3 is TGTGCCATCACGAAGCGGGAGAGGGCAGATACGCAGTATTTT. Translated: CAITKRERADTQYF.

The CDR3 nucleotides read TGTGCCAGCAGTCCCGACGGGTATGGCTACACCTTC. As protein: CASSPDGYGYTF. The chain recombines TRBV6-4 with TRBJ1-2; no clear D gene. The CDR3 is 12 residues long. V dropped 5 bases and J dropped 5 bases, with 9 bases sitting between them. Looked up from germline, CDR1 is MRHNA and CDR2 is SNTAGT.

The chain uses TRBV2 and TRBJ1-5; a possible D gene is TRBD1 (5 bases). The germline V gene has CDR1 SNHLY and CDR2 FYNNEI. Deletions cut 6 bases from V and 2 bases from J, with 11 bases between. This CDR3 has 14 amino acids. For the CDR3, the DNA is TGTGCCAGCAGGTACAGGTTGGGCAATCAGCCCCAGCATTTT. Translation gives CASRYRLGNQPQHF. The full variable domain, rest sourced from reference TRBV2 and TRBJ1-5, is EPEVTQTPSHQVTQMGQEVILRCVPISNHLYFYWYRQILGQKVEFLVSFYNNEISEKSEIFDDQFSVERPDGSNFTLKIRSTKLEDSAMYFCASRYRLGNQPQHFGDGTRLSIL.

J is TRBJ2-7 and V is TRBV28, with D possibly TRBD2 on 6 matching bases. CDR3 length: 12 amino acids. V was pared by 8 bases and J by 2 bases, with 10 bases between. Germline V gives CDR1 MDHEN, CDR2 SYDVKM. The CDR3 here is CASGTVTYEQYF. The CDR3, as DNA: TGTGCCAGCGGGACTGTCACCTACGAGCAGTACTTC.

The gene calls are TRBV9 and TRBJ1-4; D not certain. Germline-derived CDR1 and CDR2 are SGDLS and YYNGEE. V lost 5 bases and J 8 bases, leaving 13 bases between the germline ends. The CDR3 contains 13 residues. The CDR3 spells CASSAGGGEKLFF. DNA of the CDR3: TGTGCCAGCAGTGCAGGAGGCGGGGAAAAACTGTTTTTT.

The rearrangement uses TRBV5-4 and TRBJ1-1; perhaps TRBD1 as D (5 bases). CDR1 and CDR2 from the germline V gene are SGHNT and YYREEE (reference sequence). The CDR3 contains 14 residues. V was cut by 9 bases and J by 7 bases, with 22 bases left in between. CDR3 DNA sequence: TGTGCCACCACTTCGTCGTTGGGGCGAGGTGAAGCTTTCTTT. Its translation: CATTSSLGRGEAFF.

CDR3 sequence (DNA): TGCAGCGTTACTAGCGATAGCACAGATACGCAGTATTTT. Its protein product is CSVTSDSTDTQYF. The genes are TRBV29-1 and TRBJ2-3; the match to TRBD2 covers 7 bases. The CDR3 extends over 13 amino acids. CDR1 is SQVTM, CDR2 ANQGSEA, per germline. V was clipped by 5 bases and J by 0 bases; unmatched bases: 2.

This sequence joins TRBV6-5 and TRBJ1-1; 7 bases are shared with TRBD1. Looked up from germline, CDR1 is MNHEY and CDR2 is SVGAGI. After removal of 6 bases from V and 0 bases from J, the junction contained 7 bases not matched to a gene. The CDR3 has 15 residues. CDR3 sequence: CASRKTGTVNTEAFF. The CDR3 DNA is TGTGCCAGCAGGAAGACCGGGACAGTGAACACTGAAGCTTTCTTT.